Detailed here is one TCR beta chain. Profiled with immunoSEQ multiplex PCR; TCRdb holds only in-frame clones, not every one. The data contain about 150,000 clones, over 90% of them singletons. The sample comes from a study of control samples from healthy donors and cancer patients. The specimen was blood. The TCR originated in a man aged 50 or older in good health.

CDR3 sequence (DNA): TGTGCCAGCAGTTCGTGGAAGGGACAGGGGACCTACGAGCAGTACTTC. Protein sequence: CASSSWKGQGTYEQYF. The chain couples TRBV6-5 to TRBJ2-7; 10 bases match TRBD1. Germline CDR1 and CDR2: MNHEY and SVGAGI. The CDR3 totals 16 residues. V dropped 4 bases and J dropped 2; count of bases not matched to a gene: 8.